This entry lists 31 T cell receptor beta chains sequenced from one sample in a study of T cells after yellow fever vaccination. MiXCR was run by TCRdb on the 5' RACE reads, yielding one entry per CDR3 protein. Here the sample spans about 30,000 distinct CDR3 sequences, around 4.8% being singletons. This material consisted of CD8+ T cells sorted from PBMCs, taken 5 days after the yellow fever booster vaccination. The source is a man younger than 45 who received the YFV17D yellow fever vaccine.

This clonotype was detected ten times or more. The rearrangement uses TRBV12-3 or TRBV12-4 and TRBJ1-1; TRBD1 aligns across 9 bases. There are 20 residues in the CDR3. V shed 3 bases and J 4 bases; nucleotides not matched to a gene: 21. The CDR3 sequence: CASSFYLEGQGLSESTEAFF. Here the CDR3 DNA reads TGTGCCAGCAGTTTCTACCTAGAAGGACAGGGGTTGTCAGAATCCACTGAAGCTTTCTTT.

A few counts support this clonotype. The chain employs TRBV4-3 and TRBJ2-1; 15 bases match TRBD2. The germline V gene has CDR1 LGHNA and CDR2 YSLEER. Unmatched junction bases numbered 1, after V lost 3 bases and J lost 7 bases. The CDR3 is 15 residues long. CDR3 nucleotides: TGCGCCAGCAGCCAGGGGACTAGCGGGAGGAATGAGCAGTTCTTC. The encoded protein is CASSQGTSGRNEQFF.

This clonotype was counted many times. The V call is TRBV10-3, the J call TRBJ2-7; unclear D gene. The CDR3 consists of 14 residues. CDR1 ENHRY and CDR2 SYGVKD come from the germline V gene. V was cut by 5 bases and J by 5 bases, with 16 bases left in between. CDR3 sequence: CAISTGPDAHEQYF. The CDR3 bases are TGTGCCATCAGTACTGGGCCCGATGCCCACGAGCAGTACTTC.

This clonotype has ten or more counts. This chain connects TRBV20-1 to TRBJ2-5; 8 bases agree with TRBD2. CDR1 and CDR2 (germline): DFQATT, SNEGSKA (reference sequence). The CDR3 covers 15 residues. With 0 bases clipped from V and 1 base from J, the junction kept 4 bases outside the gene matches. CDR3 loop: CSARDIAGTQETQYF. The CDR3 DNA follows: TGCAGTGCTAGAGATATAGCGGGGACCCAAGAGACCCAGTACTTC.

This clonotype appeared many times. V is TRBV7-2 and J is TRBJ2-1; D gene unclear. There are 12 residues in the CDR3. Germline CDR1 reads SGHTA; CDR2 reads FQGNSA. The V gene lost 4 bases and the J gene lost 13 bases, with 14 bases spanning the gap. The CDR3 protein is CASSYDPWSQFF. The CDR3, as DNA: TGTGCCAGCAGCTACGACCCATGGTCTCAGTTCTTC.

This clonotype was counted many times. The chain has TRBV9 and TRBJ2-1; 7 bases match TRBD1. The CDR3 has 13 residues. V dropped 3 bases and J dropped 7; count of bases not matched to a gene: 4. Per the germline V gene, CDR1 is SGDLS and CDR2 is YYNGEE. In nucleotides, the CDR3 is TGTGCCAGCAGCGCCCCACAGGGGAATGAGCAGTTCTTC. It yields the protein CASSAPQGNEQFF.

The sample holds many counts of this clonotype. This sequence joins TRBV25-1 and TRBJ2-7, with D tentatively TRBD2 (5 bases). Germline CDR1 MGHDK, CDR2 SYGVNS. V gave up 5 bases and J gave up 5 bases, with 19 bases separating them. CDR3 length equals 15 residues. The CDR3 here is CASSPSVLASHEQYF. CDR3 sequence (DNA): TGTGCCAGCAGTCCCTCCGTTCTAGCTAGCCACGAGCAGTACTTC.

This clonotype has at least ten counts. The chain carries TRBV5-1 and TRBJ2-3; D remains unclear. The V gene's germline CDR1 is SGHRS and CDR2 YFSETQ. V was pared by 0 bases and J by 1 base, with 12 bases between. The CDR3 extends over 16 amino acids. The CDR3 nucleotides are TGCGCCAGCAGCTTGGGAGACGTTTCGCGCACAGATACGCAGTATTTT. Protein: CASSLGDVSRTDTQYF.

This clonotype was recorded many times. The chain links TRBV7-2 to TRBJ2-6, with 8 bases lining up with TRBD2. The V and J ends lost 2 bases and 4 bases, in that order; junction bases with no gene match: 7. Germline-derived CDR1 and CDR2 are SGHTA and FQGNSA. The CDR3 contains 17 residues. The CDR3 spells CASSLIGRAVGANVLTF. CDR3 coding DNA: TGTGCCAGCAGCTTAATCGGGAGGGCTGTGGGGGCCAACGTCCTGACTTTC.

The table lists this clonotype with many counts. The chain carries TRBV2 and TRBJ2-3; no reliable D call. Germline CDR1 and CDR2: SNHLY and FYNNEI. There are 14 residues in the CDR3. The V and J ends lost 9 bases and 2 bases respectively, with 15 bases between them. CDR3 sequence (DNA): TGTGCCAGTTGTCAGGCCGTAGACACAGATACGCAGTATTTT. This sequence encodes CASCQAVDTDTQYF.

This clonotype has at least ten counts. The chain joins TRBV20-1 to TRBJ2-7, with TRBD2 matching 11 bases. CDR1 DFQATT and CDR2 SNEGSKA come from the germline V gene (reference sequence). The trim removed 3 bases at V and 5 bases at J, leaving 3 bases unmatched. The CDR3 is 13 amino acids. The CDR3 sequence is CSARKGLADEQYF. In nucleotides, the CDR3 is TGCAGTGCTAGGAAGGGACTAGCGGACGAGCAGTACTTC.

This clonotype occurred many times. CDR3 sequence reads: CASSTLARNEQFF. In DNA form, the CDR3 reads TGCGCCAGCAGCACACTAGCCCGGAATGAGCAGTTCTTC. This chain joins TRBV5-1 and TRBJ2-1, with a possible D match to TRBD2 (6 bases). Germline CDR1 and CDR2: SGHRS and YFSETQ. Trimming took 4 bases from V and 7 from J, leaving 12 bases between them. The CDR3 is made up of 13 amino acids.

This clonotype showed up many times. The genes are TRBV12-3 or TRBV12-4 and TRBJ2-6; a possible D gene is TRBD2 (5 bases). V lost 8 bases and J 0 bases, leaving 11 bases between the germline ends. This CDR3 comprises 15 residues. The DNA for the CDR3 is TGTGCCAGCCGGGATGCCACCTCTGGGGCCAACGTCCTGACTTTC. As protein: CASRDATSGANVLTF.

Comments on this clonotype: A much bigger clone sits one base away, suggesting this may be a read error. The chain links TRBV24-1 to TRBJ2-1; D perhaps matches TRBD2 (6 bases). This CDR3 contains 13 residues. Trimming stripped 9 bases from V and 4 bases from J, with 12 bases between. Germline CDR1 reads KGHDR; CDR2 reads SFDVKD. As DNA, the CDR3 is TGTGCCACCCCCCTTAGCGGTTACAATGAGCAGTTCTTC. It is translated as CATPLSGYNEQFF.

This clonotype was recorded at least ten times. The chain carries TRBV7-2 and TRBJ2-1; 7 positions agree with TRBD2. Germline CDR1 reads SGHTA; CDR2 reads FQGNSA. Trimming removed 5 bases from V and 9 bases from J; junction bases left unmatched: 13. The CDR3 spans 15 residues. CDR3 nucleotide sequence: TGTGCCAGCAGCACTGGGGGGGGAAAGGGCGGTGAGCAGTTCTTC. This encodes CASSTGGGKGGEQFF.

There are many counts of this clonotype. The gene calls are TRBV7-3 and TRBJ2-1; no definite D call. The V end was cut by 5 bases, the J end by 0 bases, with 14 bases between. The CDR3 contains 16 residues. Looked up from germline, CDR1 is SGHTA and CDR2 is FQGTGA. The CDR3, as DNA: TGTGCCAGCAGCCCCTTCCTCATAAGCTCCTACAATGAGCAGTTCTTC. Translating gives CASSPFLISSYNEQFF.

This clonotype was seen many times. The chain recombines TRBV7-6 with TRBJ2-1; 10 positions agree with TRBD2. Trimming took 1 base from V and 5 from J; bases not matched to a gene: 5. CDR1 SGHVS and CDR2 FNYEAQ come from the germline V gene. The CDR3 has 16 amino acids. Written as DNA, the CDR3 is TGTGCCAGCAGCTTAGAAGCGGGAGGGCAAAACAATGAGCAGTTCTTC. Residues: CASSLEAGGQNNEQFF.

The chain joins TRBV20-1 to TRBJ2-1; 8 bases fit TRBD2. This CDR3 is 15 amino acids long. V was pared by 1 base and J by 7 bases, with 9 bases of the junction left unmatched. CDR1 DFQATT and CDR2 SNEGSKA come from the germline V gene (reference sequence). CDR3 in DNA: TGCAGTGCTAGAGTGGCTAGCGGGTCCGATAATGAGCAGTTCTTC. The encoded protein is CSARVASGSDNEQFF.

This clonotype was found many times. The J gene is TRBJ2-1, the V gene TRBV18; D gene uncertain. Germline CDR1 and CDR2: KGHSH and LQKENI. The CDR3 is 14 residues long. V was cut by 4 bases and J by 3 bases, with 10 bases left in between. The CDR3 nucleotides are TGTGCCAGCTCACGTACCGGGTTCTACAATGAGCAGTTCTTC. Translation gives CASSRTGFYNEQFF.

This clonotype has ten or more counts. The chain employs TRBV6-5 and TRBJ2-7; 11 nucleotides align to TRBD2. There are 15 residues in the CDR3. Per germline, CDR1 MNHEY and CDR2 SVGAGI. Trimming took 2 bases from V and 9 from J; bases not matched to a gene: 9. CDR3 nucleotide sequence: TGTGCCAGCAGTTACGGGACTAGCGGTCCTGATGTGCAGTACTTC. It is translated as CASSYGTSGPDVQYF.

This CDR3 is CASSGPSGVGEQFF. CDR3 DNA sequence: TGCGCCAGCAGTGGCCCCTCGGGGGTCGGTGAGCAGTTCTTC. The chain employs TRBV10-1 and TRBJ2-1, with D maybe TRBD2 (6 bases). Looked up from germline, CDR1 is WNHNN and CDR2 is SYGVQD (reference sequence). There are 14 residues in the CDR3. Trimming removed 4 bases from V and 9 bases from J, with 16 bases in between.

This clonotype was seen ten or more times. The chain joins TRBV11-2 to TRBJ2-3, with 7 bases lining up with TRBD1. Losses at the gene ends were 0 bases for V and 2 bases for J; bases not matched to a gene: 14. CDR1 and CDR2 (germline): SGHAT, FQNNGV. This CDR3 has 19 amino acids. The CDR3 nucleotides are TGTGCCAGCAGCTTAGATCTAGTAATCCTGACAGGGACCACAGATACGCAGTATTTT. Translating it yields CASSLDLVILTGTTDTQYF. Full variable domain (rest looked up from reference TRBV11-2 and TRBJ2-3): EAGVAQSPRYKIIEKRQSVAFWCNPISGHATLYWYQQILGQGPKLLIQFQNNGVVDDSQLPKDRFSAERLKGVDSTLKIQPAKLEDSAVYLCASSLDLVILTGTTDTQYFGPGTRLTVL.

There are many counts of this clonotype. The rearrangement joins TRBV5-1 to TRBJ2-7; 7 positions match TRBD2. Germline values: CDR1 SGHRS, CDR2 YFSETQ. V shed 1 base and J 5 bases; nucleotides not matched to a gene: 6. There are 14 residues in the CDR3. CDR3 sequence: CASSLSGGGDEQYF. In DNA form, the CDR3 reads TGCGCCAGCAGCTTGTCGGGAGGTGGCGACGAGCAGTACTTC.

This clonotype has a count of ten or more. CDR3 coding DNA: TGTGCCAGTAGTATTGGTACTCTCGAGCAGTACTTC. Protein sequence: CASSIGTLEQYF. The chain carries TRBV19 and TRBJ2-7; D call uncertain. Trimming removed 3 bases at V and 6 bases at J, with 9 bases between. The germline gives CDR1 LNHDA, CDR2 SQIVND (reference sequence). The CDR3 has 12 amino acids. Looking up the rest from reference TRBV19 and TRBJ2-7 gives the full variable domain: DGGITQSPKYLFRKEGQNVTLSCEQNLNHDAMYWYRQDPGQGLRLIYYSQIVNDFQKGDIAEGYSVSREKKESFPLTVTSAQKNPTAFYLCASSIGTLEQYFGPGTRLTVT.

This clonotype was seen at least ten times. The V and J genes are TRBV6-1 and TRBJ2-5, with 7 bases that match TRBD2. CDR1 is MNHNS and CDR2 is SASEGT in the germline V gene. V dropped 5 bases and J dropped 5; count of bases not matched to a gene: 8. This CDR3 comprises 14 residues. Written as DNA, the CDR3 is TGTGCCAGCAGTCTCGGGGGAGGGCTTGAGACCCAGTACTTC. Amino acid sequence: CASSLGGGLETQYF.

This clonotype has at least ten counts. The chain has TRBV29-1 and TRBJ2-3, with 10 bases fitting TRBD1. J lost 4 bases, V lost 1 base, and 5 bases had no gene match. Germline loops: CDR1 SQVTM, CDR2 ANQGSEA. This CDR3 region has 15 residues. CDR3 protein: CSVEGRDRGPDTQYF. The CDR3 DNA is TGCAGCGTTGAAGGCCGGGACAGGGGTCCAGATACGCAGTATTTT.

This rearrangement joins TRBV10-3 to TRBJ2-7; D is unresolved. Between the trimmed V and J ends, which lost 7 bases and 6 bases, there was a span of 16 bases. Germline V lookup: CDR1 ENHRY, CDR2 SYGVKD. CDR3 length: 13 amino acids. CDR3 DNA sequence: TGTGCCATCATGGGCAGCTCCACTGGCGAGCAGTACTTC. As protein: CAIMGSSTGEQYF.

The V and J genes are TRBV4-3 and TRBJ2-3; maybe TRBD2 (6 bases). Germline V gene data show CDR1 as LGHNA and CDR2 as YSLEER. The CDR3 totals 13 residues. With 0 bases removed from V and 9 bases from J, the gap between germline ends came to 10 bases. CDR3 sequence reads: CASSQDWGETQYF. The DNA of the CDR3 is TGCGCCAGCAGCCAAGATTGGGGGGAGACGCAGTATTTT.

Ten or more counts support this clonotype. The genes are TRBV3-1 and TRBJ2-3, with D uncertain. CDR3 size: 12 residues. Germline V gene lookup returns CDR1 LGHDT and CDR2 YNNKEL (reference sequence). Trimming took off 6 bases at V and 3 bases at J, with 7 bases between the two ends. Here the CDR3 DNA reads TGTGCCAGCAGGGGTTGGACAGATACGCAGTATTTT. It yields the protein CASRGWTDTQYF.

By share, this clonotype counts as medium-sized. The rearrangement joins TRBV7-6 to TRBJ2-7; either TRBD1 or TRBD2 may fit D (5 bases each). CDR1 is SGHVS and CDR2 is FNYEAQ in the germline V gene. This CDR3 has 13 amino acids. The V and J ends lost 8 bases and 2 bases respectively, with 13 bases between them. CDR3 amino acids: CASGRDHTYEQYF. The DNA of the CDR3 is TGTGCCAGCGGCCGGGACCATACCTACGAGCAGTACTTC.

The CDR3 spells CATSDFGTGPGELFF. CDR3 sequence (DNA): TGTGCCACCAGTGATTTCGGGACAGGACCCGGGGAGCTGTTTTTT. V is TRBV24-1 and J is TRBJ2-2, with 8 positions matching TRBD1. CDR1 is KGHDR and CDR2 is SFDVKD in the germline V gene. The V gene end was trimmed by 1 base and the J gene end by 6 bases; junction bases not matched to a gene: 3. The CDR3 is made up of 15 amino acids.